A selection of T cell receptor beta chains follows, all from one sample in a study of PD-L1 blockade in urothelial cancer. Produced via immunoSEQ multiplex PCR; TCRdb's table is partial and in-frame only. The table has 15,000 to 20,000 clones, roughly nine tenths seen once. The sequencing here drew on PBMCs, taken around atezolizumab (anti-PD-L1) treatment. Receptor source: a man aged 50 or older with urothelial cancer. Both conserved end residues are part of each CDR3. Fields, in order: J gene, D gene, V gene, clone size, CDR3 protein, CDR3 DNA. A D gene is named only where the DNA matches it firmly. Clone size is not always given. Where it is, it says once, few, many or a class for expanded clones.

J gene: TRBJ2-1; D gene: .; V gene: TRBV13; clone size: .; CDR3 protein: CASSLGFRLSSYNEQFF; CDR3 DNA: TGTGCCAGCAGCTTAGGTTTCAGGCTAAGCTCCTACAATGAGCAGTTCTTC
J gene: TRBJ1-5; D gene: TRBD1; V gene: TRBV19; clone size: .; CDR3 protein: CASIKGTGVGQPQHF; CDR3 DNA: TGTGCCAGTATCAAAGGGACAGGGGTGGGTCAGCCCCAGCATTTT
J gene: TRBJ2-4; D gene: .; V gene: TRBV6-6; clone size: .; CDR3 protein: CASSVGLAKNIQYF; CDR3 DNA: TGTGCCAGCTCGGTGGGGCTAGCCAAAAACATTCAGTACTTC
J gene: TRBJ2-7; D gene: TRBD1; V gene: TRBV4-3; clone size: .; CDR3 protein: CASSQGSDRGYEQYF; CDR3 DNA: TGCGCCAGCAGCCAAGGGTCCGACAGGGGTTACGAGCAGTACTTC
J gene: TRBJ1-2; D gene: .; V gene: TRBV4-3; clone size: .; CDR3 protein: CASSQVDDSYGYTF; CDR3 DNA: TGCGCCAGCAGCCAAGTTGACGACAGCTATGGCTACACCTTC
J gene: TRBJ1-3; D gene: .; V gene: TRBV11-2; clone size: .; CDR3 protein: CASSLARGNTIYF; CDR3 DNA: TGTGCCAGCAGCTTAGCTAGGGGAAACACCATATATTTT
J gene: TRBJ1-6; D gene: .; V gene: TRBV19; clone size: .; CDR3 protein: CASSFQGYNSPLHF; CDR3 DNA: TGTGCCAGTAGTTTTCAGGGTTATAATTCACCCCTCCACTTT
J gene: TRBJ1-4; D gene: .; V gene: TRBV9; clone size: .; CDR3 protein: CASSADMNEKLFF; CDR3 DNA: TGTGCCAGCAGCGCCGACATGAATGAAAAACTGTTTTTT
J gene: TRBJ2-3; D gene: TRBD2; V gene: TRBV7-3; clone size: .; CDR3 protein: CASSLKAGVRTDTQYF; CDR3 DNA: TGTGCCAGCAGCCTCAAAGCGGGGGTCAGGACAGATACGCAGTATTTT
J gene: TRBJ1-2; D gene: TRBD1; V gene: TRBV19; clone size: .; CDR3 protein: CASTAGQGLGYGYTF; CDR3 DNA: TGTGCCAGTACAGCGGGACAGGGTCTTGGCTATGGCTACACCTTC
J gene: TRBJ2-1; D gene: .; V gene: TRBV2; clone size: few; CDR3 protein: CASSEGPENEQFF; CDR3 DNA: TGTGCCAGCAGTGAAGGTCCAGAAAATGAGCAGTTCTTC
J gene: TRBJ2-7; D gene: .; V gene: TRBV27; clone size: .; CDR3 protein: CASSPGGGHSYEQYF; CDR3 DNA: TGTGCCAGCAGTCCCGGCGGGGGCCACTCCTACGAGCAGTACTTC
J gene: TRBJ2-7; D gene: .; V gene: TRBV5-4; clone size: .; CDR3 protein: CASSLQGLSSYEQYF; CDR3 DNA: TGTGCCAGCAGCTTGCAGGGGCTTAGCTCCTACGAGCAGTACTTC
J gene: TRBJ2-3; D gene: TRBD2; V gene: TRBV30; clone size: .; CDR3 protein: CAWSVGSSGRSRTQYF; CDR3 DNA: TGTGCCTGGAGTGTAGGGTCAAGCGGGAGAAGTCGGACGCAGTATTTT
J gene: TRBJ2-1; D gene: .; V gene: TRBV11-2; clone size: once; CDR3 protein: CASSLSGYNEQFF; CDR3 DNA: TGTGCCAGCAGCTTATCCGGGTACAATGAGCAGTTCTTC
J gene: TRBJ1-2; D gene: TRBD1; V gene: TRBV10-2; clone size: .; CDR3 protein: CASSRGQGADGYTF; CDR3 DNA: TGCGCCAGCAGCCGGGGACAGGGGGCGGATGGCTACACCTTC
J gene: TRBJ1-3; D gene: .; V gene: TRBV7-2; clone size: .; CDR3 protein: CASSDSFSGNTIYF; CDR3 DNA: TGTGCCAGCAGCGACAGTTTCTCTGGAAACACCATATATTTT
J gene: TRBJ2-1; D gene: .; V gene: TRBV19; clone size: .; CDR3 protein: CASKGGGGREQFF; CDR3 DNA: TGTGCCAGTAAGGGAGGCGGTGGTCGTGAGCAGTTCTTC
J gene: TRBJ2-3; D gene: .; V gene: TRBV25-1; clone size: few; CDR3 protein: CASSEFKGGTDTQYF; CDR3 DNA: TGTGCCAGCAGTGAATTTAAGGGGGGCACAGATACGCAGTATTTT
J gene: TRBJ1-1; D gene: .; V gene: TRBV18; clone size: .; CDR3 protein: CASSPQGRTEAFF; CDR3 DNA: TGTGCCAGCTCACCCCAGGGCCGGACTGAAGCTTTCTTT
J gene: TRBJ2-1; D gene: .; V gene: TRBV6-1; clone size: .; CDR3 protein: CASIGDPRDEQFF; CDR3 DNA: TGTGCCAGCATTGGGGATCCGAGGGATGAGCAGTTCTTC
J gene: TRBJ1-2; D gene: .; V gene: TRBV4-1; clone size: few; CDR3 protein: CASSQDSVLGYGYTF; CDR3 DNA: TGCGCCAGCAGCCAAGATAGCGTCTTGGGCTATGGCTACACCTTC
J gene: TRBJ1-1; D gene: .; V gene: TRBV4-1; clone size: .; CDR3 protein: CASSQDDRPGDTEAFF; CDR3 DNA: TGCGCCAGCAGCCAAGATGATAGGCCGGGGGACACTGAAGCTTTCTTT
J gene: TRBJ2-7; D gene: TRBD2; V gene: TRBV10-2; clone size: .; CDR3 protein: CAISGGREYEQYF; CDR3 DNA: TGCGCCATCAGCGGCGGGAGAGAATACGAGCAGTACTTC